A single sample is the source of the 10 T cell receptor beta chains below, sequenced in a study of T-cell memory formation after mild COVID-19. TCRdb redid the calling of the 5' RACE reads with MiXCR, one entry per CDR3 protein. This table has under 450,000 distinct CDR3 sequences, about 25% appearing once. The sample taken for sequencing was PBMCs or a T cell subset sorted from them (not recorded which). The receptors here all came from an adult woman who had mild COVID-19 (a few samples of this study predate the infection). Cell type and time point are not known.

The chain has TRBV6-1 and TRBJ2-5, with D possibly matching TRBD2 (5 bases). The length of the CDR3 is 14 residues. Trimming stripped 3 bases from V and 5 bases from J, with 13 bases between. Germline V gene data show CDR1 as MNHNS and CDR2 as SASEGT. As DNA, the CDR3 is TGTGCCAGCAGTGATTGGCGGGCCGGGGAGACCCAGTACTTC. Protein: CASSDWRAGETQYF.

The rearrangement joins TRBV5-1 to TRBJ2-3; 7 nucleotides align to TRBD1. The CDR3 has 14 residues. CDR1 and CDR2 (germline): SGHRS, YFSETQ. J lost 4 bases, V lost 2 bases, and 4 bases had no gene match. DNA of the CDR3: TGCGCCAGCAGCTTTGGGCAGGGGGCAGATACGCAGTATTTT. It codes for CASSFGQGADTQYF.

This clonotype appeared a few times. This chain connects TRBV27 to TRBJ1-2; weak D call: TRBD1 (6 bases). V lost 3 bases and J 3 bases, leaving 14 bases between the germline ends. Germline lookup yields CDR1 MNHEY and CDR2 SMNVEV (reference sequence). This CDR3 has 15 residues. The CDR3 loop reads CASSLNRDTYYGYTF. The CDR3 nucleotides are TGTGCCAGCAGTTTGAACCGGGACACCTACTATGGCTACACCTTC.

This clonotype was detected a few times. This sequence joins TRBV7-9 and TRBJ1-1; D unresolved. The CDR3 contains 11 residues. Between the trimmed V and J ends, which lost 1 base and 11 bases, there was a span of 8 bases. The germline CDR1 and CDR2 sequences are SEHNR and FQNEAQ (reference sequence). This CDR3 is CASSLGNGAFF. The DNA for the CDR3 is TGTGCCAGCAGCTTAGGGAATGGTGCTTTCTTT.

The chain links TRBV6-6 to TRBJ1-1, with a possible D match to TRBD1 (5 bases). Trimming took off 0 bases at V and 3 bases at J, with 20 bases between the two ends. This CDR3 is built from 18 residues. The germline gives CDR1 MNHNY, CDR2 SVGAGI (reference sequence). The CDR3 spells CASSYSKQGYRTDTEAFF. The CDR3 DNA follows: TGTGCCAGCAGTTACTCCAAGCAGGGCTACCGTACGGACACTGAAGCTTTCTTT.

This clonotype appeared a few times. This chain joins TRBV6-6 and TRBJ2-3; no definite D call. Trimming stripped 5 bases from V and 2 bases from J, with 5 bases between. CDR1 MNHNY and CDR2 SVGAGI come from the germline V gene (reference sequence). This CDR3 is 12 amino acids long. CDR3 sequence reads: CASSKYTDTQYF. The CDR3 DNA is TGTGCCAGCAGTAAGTACACAGATACGCAGTATTTT.

The chain couples TRBV2 to TRBJ1-1; 7 bases are shared with TRBD1. Germline V gene lookup returns CDR1 SNHLY and CDR2 FYNNEI. V lost 8 bases and J lost 4; bases outside the gene matches: 7. This CDR3 has 13 residues. The DNA of the CDR3 is TGTGCCAGCTTCCTCCGACAGGGCACTGAAGCTTTCTTT. This codes for CASFLRQGTEAFF.

This clonotype has ten or more counts. The junction differs from germline at one of its ends, possibly a read error. V gene TRBV5-1 combines with J gene TRBJ2-1, with 12 bases identical to TRBD2. CDR1 and CDR2 (germline): SGHRS, YFSETQ. This CDR3 is 15 amino acids long. The CDR3 loop is CASSLGLAGYNEQFF. CDR3 sequence (DNA): TGTGCCAGCAGCCTCGGACTAGCGGGGTACAATGAGCAGTTCTTC.

This clonotype occurred many times. The J gene is TRBJ1-2, the V gene TRBV24-1; 7 bases map to TRBD1. Trimming at V came to 8 bases and at J to 6 bases, leaving 8 bases not matched to a gene. This CDR3 is built from 13 residues. Germline CDR1 is KGHDR and CDR2 is SFDVKD. The CDR3 is CATKSGTAHGYTF. CDR3 in DNA: TGTGCCACCAAATCCGGGACAGCTCATGGCTACACCTTC.

This chain connects TRBV27 to TRBJ1-5; maybe TRBD1 (5 bases). V was trimmed by 5 bases and J by 5 bases, leaving 16 bases between them. The CDR3 totals 15 residues. CDR1 and CDR2 from the germline V gene are MNHEY and SMNVEV (reference sequence). Written as DNA, the CDR3 is TGTGCCAGCAGTCCCGTCTCGGGGGGGGATCAGCCCCAGCATTTT. The encoded protein is CASSPVSGGDQPQHF.